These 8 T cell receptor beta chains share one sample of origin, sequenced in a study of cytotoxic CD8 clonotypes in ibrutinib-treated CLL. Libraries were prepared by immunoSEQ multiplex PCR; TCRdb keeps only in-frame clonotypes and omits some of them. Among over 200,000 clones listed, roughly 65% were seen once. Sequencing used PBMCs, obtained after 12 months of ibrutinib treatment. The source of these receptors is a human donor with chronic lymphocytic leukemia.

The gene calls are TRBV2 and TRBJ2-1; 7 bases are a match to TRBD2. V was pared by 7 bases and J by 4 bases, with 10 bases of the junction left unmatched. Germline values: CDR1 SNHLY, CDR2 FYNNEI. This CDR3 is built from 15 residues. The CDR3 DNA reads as TGTGCCAGCAAGGTTTCGAGCGGGATATACAATGAGCAGTTCTTC. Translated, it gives CASKVSSGIYNEQFF.

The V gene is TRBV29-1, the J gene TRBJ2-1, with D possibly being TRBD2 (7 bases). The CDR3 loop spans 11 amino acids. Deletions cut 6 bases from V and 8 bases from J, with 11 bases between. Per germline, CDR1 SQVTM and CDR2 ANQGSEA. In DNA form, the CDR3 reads TGCAGCGTGGGAGGGGGAGATGAGCAGTTCTTC. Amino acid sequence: CSVGGGDEQFF.

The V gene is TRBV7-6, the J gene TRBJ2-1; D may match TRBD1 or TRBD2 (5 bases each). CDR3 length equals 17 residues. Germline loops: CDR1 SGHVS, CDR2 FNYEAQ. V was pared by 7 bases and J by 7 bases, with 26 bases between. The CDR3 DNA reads TGTGCCAGCACCTCCGCCCCAGGGCAGACCCGAGGGAATGAGCAGTTCTTC. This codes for CASTSAPGQTRGNEQFF.

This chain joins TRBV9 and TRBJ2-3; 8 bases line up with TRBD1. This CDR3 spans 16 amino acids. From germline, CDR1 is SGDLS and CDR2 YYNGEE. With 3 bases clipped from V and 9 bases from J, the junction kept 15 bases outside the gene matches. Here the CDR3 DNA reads TGTGCCAGCAGCGCGCAGGGGGCCCTAGGGCGCCCCACGCAGTATTTT. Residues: CASSAQGALGRPTQYF.

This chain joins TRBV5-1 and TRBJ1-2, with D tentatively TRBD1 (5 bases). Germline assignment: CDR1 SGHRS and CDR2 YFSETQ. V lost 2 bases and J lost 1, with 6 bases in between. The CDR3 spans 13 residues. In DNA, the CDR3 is TGCGCCAGCAGCTTTGACAGTAACTATGGCTACACCTTC. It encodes CASSFDSNYGYTF.

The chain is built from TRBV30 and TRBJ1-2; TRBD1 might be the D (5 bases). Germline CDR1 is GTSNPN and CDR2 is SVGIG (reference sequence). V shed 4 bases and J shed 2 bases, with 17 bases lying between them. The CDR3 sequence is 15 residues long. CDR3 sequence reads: CAWKVADRKNYGYTF. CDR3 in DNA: TGTGCCTGGAAGGTGGCCGACAGAAAGAACTATGGCTACACCTTC.

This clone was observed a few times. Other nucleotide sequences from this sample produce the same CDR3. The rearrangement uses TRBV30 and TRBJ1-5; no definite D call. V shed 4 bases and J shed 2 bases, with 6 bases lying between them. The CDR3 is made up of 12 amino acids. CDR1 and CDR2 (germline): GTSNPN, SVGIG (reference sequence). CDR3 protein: CAWTAGNQPQHF. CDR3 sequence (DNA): TGTGCCTGGACGGCGGGCAATCAGCCCCAGCATTTT.

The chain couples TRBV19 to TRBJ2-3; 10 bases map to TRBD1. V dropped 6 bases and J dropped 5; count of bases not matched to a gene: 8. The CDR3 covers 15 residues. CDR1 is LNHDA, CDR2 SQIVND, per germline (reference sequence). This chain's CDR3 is CASRAVGTGVDTQYF. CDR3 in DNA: TGTGCCAGTAGAGCCGTAGGGACAGGGGTAGATACGCAGTATTTT.